The clone carrying this TCR beta chain was detected only once. Its target is unknown. This CDR3 is 14 amino acids long. J lost 6 bases, V lost 4 bases, and 6 bases had no gene match. Germline CDR1 and CDR2: LNHDA and SQIVND (reference sequence). This record comes from a study of vaccination effects on CD4 cells after COVID-19. Turning to the study itself: Cultivation was performed at approximately 2.1 million PBMC per well with 10 IU/ml IL-2 and 10 ug/ml peptides added. Points from the study as a whole: Clones of infection and vaccine origin contracted markedly late after vaccination.

Data came from immunoSEQ multiplex PCR; TCRdb stores just in-frame clones and leaves some out. The sample consists of 50,000 to 75,000 clones, about 69% of them appearing once. Culturing for more than eight days preceded CD4+ T cell isolation. This person caught SARS-CoV-2 sometime from March to December 2020, and PCR testing confirmed the infection. This TCR came from a human donor who had a prior SARS-CoV-2 infection. The J gene is TRBJ1-2, the V gene TRBV19; 9 bases align to TRBD1. The sample was CD4+ T cells from PBMCs cultured without peptide, taken before COVID-19 vaccination. The CDR3 DNA follows: TGTGCCAGTAGTACCCGGGACAGGGATCATGGCTACACCTTC. Amino acids: CASSTRDRDHGYTF.